This entry features one T cell receptor beta chain sequence. Its antigen is still unknown. The entry originates in a study of T cells in Graves' hyperthyroidism and ophthalmopathy. Study-wide points: The model identified upcoming ophthalmopathy a median approximately six months ahead of onset.

RNA transcripts were the template for amplifying TCR beta CDR3 regions. The HTBI primer set was used in a first-round RT-PCR of the TCR CDR3. TCRdb re-derived calls from the multiplex PCR reads in MiXCR, one entry per CDR3 protein. The sample lists about 200,000 distinct CDR3 sequences, about a sixth occurring once. Calling Graves' hyperthyroidism stable meant ophthalmopathy did not progress within 18 months. The trim removed 6 bases at V and 4 bases at J, leaving 4 bases unmatched. The length of the CDR3 is 14 residues. The germline gives CDR1 ENHRY, CDR2 SYGVKD. The origin of this receptor is a woman in her forties or fifties with Graves' hyperthyroidism. V gene TRBV10-3 combines with J gene TRBJ2-5; 11 nucleotides agree with TRBD2. Sequencing was carried out using blood. The CDR3 loop is CAISAGTSGETQYF. The CDR3 DNA reads TGTGCCATCAGCGCTGGGACTAGCGGAGAGACCCAGTACTTC.